The following is a T cell receptor (beta chain) sequence with its context. Antigen: not known. The junction and the germline gene differ at one end; a read error may be behind it. The source of the sample is a study of post-analysis software for immune sequencing data. The TCR beta cDNA libraries carried unique molecular identifiers. T cells numbering about 0.9 to 11 million yielded cDNA molecules that totaled roughly 500,000. Each CDR3 protein is one row after TCRdb ran MiXCR on the PCR reads. The sample lists about 820,000 distinct CDR3 sequences; about 50% were seen once. The length of the CDR3 is 15 residues. Germline loops: CDR1 MNHEY, CDR2 SVGAGI. Study observations and caveats: TRBV segments more frequent in patients than in controls numbered a few and included TRBV5-6, TRBV5-1 and TRBV20-1.

Input material: blood. The receptor was isolated from a girl aged 5-17 years with multiple sclerosis. This chain joins TRBV6-5 and TRBJ2-3; 8 positions agree with TRBD1. The chain's CDR3 is CASSWAGQGTDTQYF. DNA for the CDR3: TGTGCCAGTAGTTGGGCGGGACAGGGCACAGATACGCAGTATTTT.